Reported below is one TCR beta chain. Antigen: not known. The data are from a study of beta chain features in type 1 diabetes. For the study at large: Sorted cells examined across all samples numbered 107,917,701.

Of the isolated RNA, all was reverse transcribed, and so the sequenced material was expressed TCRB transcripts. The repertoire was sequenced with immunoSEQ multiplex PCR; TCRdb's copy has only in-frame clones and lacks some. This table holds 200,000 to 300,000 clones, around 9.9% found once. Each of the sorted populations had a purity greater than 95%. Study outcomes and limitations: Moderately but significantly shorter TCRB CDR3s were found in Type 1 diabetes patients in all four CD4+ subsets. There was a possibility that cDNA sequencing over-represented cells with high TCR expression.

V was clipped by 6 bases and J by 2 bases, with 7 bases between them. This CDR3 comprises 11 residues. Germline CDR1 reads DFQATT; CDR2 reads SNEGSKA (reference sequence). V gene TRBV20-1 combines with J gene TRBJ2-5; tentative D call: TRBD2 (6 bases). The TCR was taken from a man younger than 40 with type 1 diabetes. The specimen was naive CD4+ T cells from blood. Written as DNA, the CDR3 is TGCAGTGCCGGGAGACAAGAGACCCAGTACTTC. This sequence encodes CSAGRQETQYF.